This TCR beta chain is drawn from a study of CD8 T cells in ankylosing spondylitis. Whole-study results and caveats: Apparently characteristic of ankylosing spondylitis blood was a TCR beta motif (under ten highly homologous variants). Clones that were linked to disease were CD8+ and were relatively rare in peripheral blood. Certain motif variants had earlier been reported in reactive arthritis synovial fluid and blood. Significant enrichment of disease-linked clones was reportedly seen in matched ankylosing spondylitis synovial fluid.

TCRdb called the 5' RACE reads again in MiXCR, with one record for every CDR3 protein. The data contain 750,000 to 850,000 distinct CDR3 sequences, about 11% of them seen just once; the ten biggest clones take up 0.51%. Details on this clonotype: What it binds is unknown.

The germline V gene encodes CDR1 SGHTA and CDR2 FQGNSA. Trimming removed 5 bases at V and 5 bases at J, with 16 bases between. The CDR3 loop spans 14 amino acids. What was sequenced was blood, either unsorted or a sorted T cell fraction (not recorded which). The sequence was obtained from a male donor with ankylosing spondylitis. This chain links TRBV7-2 with TRBJ2-7; TRBD2 might be the D (5 bases). The CDR3 DNA is TGTGCCAGCAGCAAGGACTGGTCCCAGGACGAGCAGTACTTC. Amino acid sequence: CASSKDWSQDEQYF.